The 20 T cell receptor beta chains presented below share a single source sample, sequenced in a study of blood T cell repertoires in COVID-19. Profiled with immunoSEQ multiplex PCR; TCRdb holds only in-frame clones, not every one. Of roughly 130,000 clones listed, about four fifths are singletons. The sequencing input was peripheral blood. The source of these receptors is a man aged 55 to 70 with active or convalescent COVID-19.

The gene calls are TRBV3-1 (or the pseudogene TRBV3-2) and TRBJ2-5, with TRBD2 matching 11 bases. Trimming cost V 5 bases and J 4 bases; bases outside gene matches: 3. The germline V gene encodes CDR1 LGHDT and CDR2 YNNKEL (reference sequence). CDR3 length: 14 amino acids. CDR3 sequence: CASSSLAGGETQYF. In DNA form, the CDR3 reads TGTGCCAGCAGCTCGCTAGCGGGAGGAGAGACCCAGTACTTC.

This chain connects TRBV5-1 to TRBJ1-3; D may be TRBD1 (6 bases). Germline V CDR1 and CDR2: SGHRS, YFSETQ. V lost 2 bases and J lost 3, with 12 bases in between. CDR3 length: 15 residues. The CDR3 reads CASSFTGSRGNTIYF. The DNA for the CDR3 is TGCGCCAGCAGCTTCACAGGGTCTCGTGGAAACACCATATATTTT.

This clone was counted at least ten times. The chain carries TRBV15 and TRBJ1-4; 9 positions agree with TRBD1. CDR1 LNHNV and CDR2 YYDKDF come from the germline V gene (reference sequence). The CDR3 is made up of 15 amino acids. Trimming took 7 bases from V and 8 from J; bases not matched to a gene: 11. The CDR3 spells CATTQGAGEEEKLFF. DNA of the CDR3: TGTGCCACCACACAGGGGGCGGGGGAGGAAGAAAAACTGTTTTTT.

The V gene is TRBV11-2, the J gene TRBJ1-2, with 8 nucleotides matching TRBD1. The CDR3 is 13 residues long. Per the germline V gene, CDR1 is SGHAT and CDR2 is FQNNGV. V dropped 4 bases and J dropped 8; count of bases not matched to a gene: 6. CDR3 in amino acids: CASSSGQGWGYTF. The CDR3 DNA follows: TGTGCCAGCAGCTCAGGACAGGGCTGGGGCTACACCTTC.

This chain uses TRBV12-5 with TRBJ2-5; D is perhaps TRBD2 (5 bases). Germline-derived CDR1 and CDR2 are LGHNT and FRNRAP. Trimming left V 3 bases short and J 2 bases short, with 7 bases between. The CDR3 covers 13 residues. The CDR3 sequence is CASGFSEQETQYF. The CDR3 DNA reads TGTGCTAGTGGTTTTAGCGAGCAAGAGACCCAGTACTTC.

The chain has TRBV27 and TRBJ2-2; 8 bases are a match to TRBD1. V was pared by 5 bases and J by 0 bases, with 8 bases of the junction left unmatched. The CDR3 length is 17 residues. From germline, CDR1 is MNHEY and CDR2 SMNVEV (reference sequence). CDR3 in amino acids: CASSQRSQGANTGELFF. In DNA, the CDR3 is TGTGCCAGCAGTCAAAGATCACAGGGGGCGAACACCGGGGAGCTGTTTTTT.

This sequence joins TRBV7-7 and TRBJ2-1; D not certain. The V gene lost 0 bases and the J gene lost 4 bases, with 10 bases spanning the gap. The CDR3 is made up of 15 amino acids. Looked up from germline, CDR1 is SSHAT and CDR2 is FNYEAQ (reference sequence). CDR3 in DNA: TGTGCCAGCAGCTTAGCAGATGGCCTGTACAATGAGCAGTTCTTC. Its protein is CASSLADGLYNEQFF.

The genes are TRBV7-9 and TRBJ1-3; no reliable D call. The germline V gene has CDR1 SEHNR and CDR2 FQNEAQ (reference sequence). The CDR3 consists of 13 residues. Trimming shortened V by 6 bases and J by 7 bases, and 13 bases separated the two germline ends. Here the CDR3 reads CASRLGSPNTIYF. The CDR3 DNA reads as TGTGCCAGCAGGCTCGGGTCGCCGAACACCATATATTTT.

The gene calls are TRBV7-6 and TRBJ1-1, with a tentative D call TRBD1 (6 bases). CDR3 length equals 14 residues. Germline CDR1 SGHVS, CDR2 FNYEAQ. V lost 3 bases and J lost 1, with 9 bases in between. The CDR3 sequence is CASSLGAWNTEAFF. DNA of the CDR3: TGTGCCAGCAGCTTGGGGGCTTGGAACACTGAAGCTTTCTTT.

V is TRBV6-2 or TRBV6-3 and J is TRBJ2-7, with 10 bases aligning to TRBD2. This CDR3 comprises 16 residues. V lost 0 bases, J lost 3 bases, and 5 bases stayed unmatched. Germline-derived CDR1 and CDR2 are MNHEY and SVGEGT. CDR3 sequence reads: CASSYSLAGDHYEQYF. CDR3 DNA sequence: TGTGCCAGCAGTTACTCCCTAGCGGGGGACCACTACGAGCAGTACTTC.

The CDR3 reads CASSTTSGMTYNEQFF. CDR3 nucleotides: TGTGCCAGCTCAACGACTAGCGGGATGACCTACAATGAGCAGTTCTTC. V is TRBV18 and J is TRBJ2-1; 11 nucleotides agree with TRBD2. With 5 bases clipped from V and 2 bases from J, the junction kept 5 bases outside the gene matches. The CDR3 sequence is 16 residues long. The germline V gene encodes CDR1 KGHSH and CDR2 LQKENI. The whole variable domain, remainder taken from reference TRBV18 and TRBJ2-1, is NAGVMQNPRHLVRRRGQEARLRCSPMKGHSHVYWYRQLPEEGLKFMVYLQKENIIDESGMPKERFSAEFPKEGPSILRIQQVVRGDSAAYFCASSTTSGMTYNEQFFGPGTRLTVL.

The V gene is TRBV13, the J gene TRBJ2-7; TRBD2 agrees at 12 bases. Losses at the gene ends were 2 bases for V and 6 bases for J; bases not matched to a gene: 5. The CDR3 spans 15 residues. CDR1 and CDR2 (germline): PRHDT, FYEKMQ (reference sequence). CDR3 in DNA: TGTGCCAGCAGCTTACCCGGACTAGCGGGGATCGAGCAGTACTTC. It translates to CASSLPGLAGIEQYF.

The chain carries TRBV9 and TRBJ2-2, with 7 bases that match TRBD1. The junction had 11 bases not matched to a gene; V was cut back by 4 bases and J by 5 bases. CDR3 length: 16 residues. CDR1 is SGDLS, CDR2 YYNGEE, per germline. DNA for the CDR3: TGTGCCAGCAGCCCCCTAGAACCAGGGGGAACCGGGGAGCTGTTTTTT. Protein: CASSPLEPGGTGELFF.

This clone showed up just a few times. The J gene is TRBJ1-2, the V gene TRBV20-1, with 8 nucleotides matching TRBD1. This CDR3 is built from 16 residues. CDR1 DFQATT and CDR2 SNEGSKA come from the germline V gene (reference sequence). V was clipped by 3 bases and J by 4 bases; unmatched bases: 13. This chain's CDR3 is CSASGPGQGAGYGYTF. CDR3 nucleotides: TGCAGTGCTAGTGGCCCGGGGCAGGGGGCTGGCTATGGCTACACCTTC.

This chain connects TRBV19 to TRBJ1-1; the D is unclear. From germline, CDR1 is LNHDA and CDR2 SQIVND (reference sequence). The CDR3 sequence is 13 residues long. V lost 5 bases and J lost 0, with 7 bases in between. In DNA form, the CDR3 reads TGTGCCAGTAGTTCTTTTATGAACACTGAAGCTTTCTTT. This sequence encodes CASSSFMNTEAFF.

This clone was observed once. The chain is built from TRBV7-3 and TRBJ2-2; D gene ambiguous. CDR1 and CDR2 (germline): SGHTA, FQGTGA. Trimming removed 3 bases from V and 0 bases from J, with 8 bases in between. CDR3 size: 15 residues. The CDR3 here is CASSLTKTNTGELFF. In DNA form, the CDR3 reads TGTGCCAGCAGCTTGACAAAGACGAACACCGGGGAGCTGTTTTTT.

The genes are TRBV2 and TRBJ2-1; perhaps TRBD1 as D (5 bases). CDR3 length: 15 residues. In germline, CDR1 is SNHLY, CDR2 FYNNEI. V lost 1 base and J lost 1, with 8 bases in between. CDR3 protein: CASSEEGWSYNEQFF. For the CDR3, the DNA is TGTGCCAGCAGTGAAGAGGGGTGGTCCTACAATGAGCAGTTCTTC.

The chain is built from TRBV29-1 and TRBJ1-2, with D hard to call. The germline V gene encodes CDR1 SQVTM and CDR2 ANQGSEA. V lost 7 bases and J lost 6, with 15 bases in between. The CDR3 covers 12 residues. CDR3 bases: TGCAGCGCTGGAGGTCAGTTGCATGGCTACACCTTC. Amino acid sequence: CSAGGQLHGYTF.

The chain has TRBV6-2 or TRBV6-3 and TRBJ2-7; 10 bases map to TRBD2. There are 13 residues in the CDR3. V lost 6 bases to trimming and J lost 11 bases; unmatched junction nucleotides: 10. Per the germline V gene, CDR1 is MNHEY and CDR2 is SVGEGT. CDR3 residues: CASSRGRLAGEYF. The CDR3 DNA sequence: TGTGCCAGCAGCCGGGGTAGGCTAGCGGGGGAGTACTTC.

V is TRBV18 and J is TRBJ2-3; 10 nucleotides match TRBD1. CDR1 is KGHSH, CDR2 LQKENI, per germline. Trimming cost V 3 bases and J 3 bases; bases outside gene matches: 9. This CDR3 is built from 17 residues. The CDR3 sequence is CASSPLLPGQGTDTQYF. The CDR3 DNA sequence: TGTGCCAGCTCACCGTTGTTACCGGGACAGGGGACAGATACGCAGTATTTT.